This T cell receptor (beta chain) was obtained from a study of T cell changes during pregnancy in multiple sclerosis. Repertoires were generated with immunoSEQ multiplex PCR, while TCRdb's copy carries only in-frame clones and drops some. In the table there are 30,000 to 45,000 clones, more than 85% of which are singletons. V lost 4 bases, J lost 0 bases, and 3 bases stayed unmatched. The CDR3 length is 16 residues. Germline V gene lookup returns CDR1 MNHEY and CDR2 SMNVEV (reference sequence). Source: CD8+ T cells from peripheral blood mononuclear cells, taken before pregnancy. The source is a female donor with multiple sclerosis, enrolled in a pregnancy study. The V call is TRBV27, the J call TRBJ2-1; 10 bases align to TRBD2. CDR3 amino acids: CASSYIAGGSYNEQFF. The DNA of the CDR3 is TGTGCCAGCAGTTACATAGCGGGGGGCTCCTACAATGAGCAGTTCTTC.